The 28 T cell receptor beta chains below all came from one sample that was sequenced in a study of radiotherapy plus CTLA-4 blockade in lung cancer. Here immunoSEQ multiplex PCR was the method, and the copy in TCRdb shows in-frame clones only, minus some. In the table there are over 50,000 clones, roughly 84% of which are singletons. This sample comprised peripheral blood, obtained from a patient treated with radiotherapy plus ipilimumab. These receptors came from a human donor with non-small cell lung cancer who had a partial response to radiotherapy plus ipilimumab.

The chain has TRBV4-1 and TRBJ2-1, with 8 nucleotides matching TRBD1. Per germline, CDR1 MGHRA and CDR2 YSYEKL. Trimming at V came to 5 bases and at J to 8 bases, leaving 11 bases not matched to a gene. This CDR3 has 15 amino acids. CDR3 coding DNA: TGCGCCAGCAGCTCCCTCCGGGACAGGTTACATGAGCAGTTCTTC. It specifies CASSSLRDRLHEQFF.

This sequence joins TRBV11-2 and TRBJ2-7, with 7 bases fitting TRBD2. The CDR3 covers 16 residues. Trimming cost V 2 bases and J 2 bases; bases outside gene matches: 9. Germline lookup yields CDR1 SGHAT and CDR2 FQNNGV. The CDR3 region has the DNA TGTGCCAGCAGCTTAAATTCTGATGCGGGAGCCTACGAGCAGTACTTC. Amino acids: CASSLNSDAGAYEQYF.

CDR3 nucleotide sequence: TGTGCCAGCAGTTTATTTACCAGGGGGCGCGGTCAGCCCCAGCATTTT. It specifies CASSLFTRGRGQPQHF. The V and J genes are TRBV28 and TRBJ1-5, with 8 bases lining up with TRBD1. J was trimmed by 6 bases and V by 1 base; bases with no gene match: 8. From germline, CDR1 is MDHEN and CDR2 SYDVKM. The CDR3 totals 16 residues.

This clone was counted a few times. The V and J genes are TRBV9 and TRBJ1-1; D unclear. Germline CDR1 SGDLS, CDR2 YYNGEE. V was cut by 0 bases and J by 6 bases, with 12 bases left in between. The CDR3 contains 14 residues. The CDR3 protein is CASSVVAELSEAFF. CDR3 DNA: TGTGCCAGCAGCGTAGTGGCGGAGCTCTCTGAAGCTTTCTTT.

V is TRBV5-1 and J is TRBJ1-2, with TRBD1 matching 10 bases. Germline assignment: CDR1 SGHRS and CDR2 YFSETQ. V lost 7 bases and J lost 4; bases outside the gene matches: 10. This CDR3 has 15 residues. The CDR3 DNA reads TGCGCCAGCCCGGGGGGGGGACAGGGGACCTATGGCTACACCTTC. Residues: CASPGGGQGTYGYTF.

This rearrangement joins TRBV5-4 to TRBJ2-4; possibly TRBD1 for D (6 bases). The CDR3 loop spans 13 amino acids. CDR1 is SGHNT and CDR2 is YYREEE in the germline V gene (reference sequence). The V gene lost 5 bases and the J gene lost 4 bases, with 10 bases spanning the gap. The CDR3 sequence is CASSFDRKNIQYF. CDR3 sequence (DNA): TGTGCCAGCAGTTTCGACAGGAAAAACATTCAGTACTTC.

The chain is built from TRBV12-5 and TRBJ2-7; no reliable D call. Germline V gene lookup returns CDR1 LGHNT and CDR2 FRNRAP. The V gene lost 2 bases and the J gene lost 3 bases, with 14 bases spanning the gap. CDR3 length equals 15 residues. CDR3 sequence (DNA): TGTGCTAGTGGTTTGTCCCGGGTCCCACTCTACGAGCAGTACTTC. Protein product: CASGLSRVPLYEQYF. Drawing the rest from reference TRBV12-5 and TRBJ2-7, the complete variable domain is DARVTQTPRHKVTEMGQEVTMRCQPILGHNTVFWYRQTMMQGLELLAYFRNRAPLDDSGMPKDRFSAEMPDATLATLKIQPSEPRDSAVYFCASGLSRVPLYEQYFGPGTRLTVT.

This clone was counted a few times. The chain is built from TRBV6-1 and TRBJ1-2; D is possibly TRBD1 (6 bases). The length of the CDR3 is 12 residues. Trimming stripped 11 bases from V and 2 bases from J, with 12 bases between. CDR1 is MNHNS and CDR2 is SASEGT in the germline V gene. The CDR3 region is CAGRDTNYGYTF. The CDR3, as DNA: TGTGCCGGCCGGGACACCAACTATGGCTACACCTTC.

J is TRBJ1-2 and V is TRBV7-3; a weak D match, TRBD1 (6 bases). CDR3 length: 15 residues. Trimming stripped 2 bases from V and 7 bases from J, with 17 bases between. Germline V lookup: CDR1 SGHTA, CDR2 FQGTGA. The CDR3 region is CASSLEGGAPGGYTF. The CDR3 DNA reads TGTGCCAGCAGCTTAGAGGGGGGGGCGCCGGGTGGCTACACCTTC.

The rearrangement uses TRBV28 and TRBJ1-5; tentative D call: TRBD1 (5 bases). Looked up from germline, CDR1 is MDHEN and CDR2 is SYDVKM. V lost 0 bases and J 0 bases, leaving 9 bases between the germline ends. The CDR3 consists of 16 residues. This CDR3 reads CASSLWGGYSNQPQHF. DNA of the CDR3: TGTGCCAGCAGTTTATGGGGGGGGTATAGCAATCAGCCCCAGCATTTT.

To note about this clone: The junction differs from germline at one of its ends, possibly a read error. Additional DNA sequences in this sample encode the identical CDR3. CDR3: CASSEWKGVGEKLFF. In nucleotides, the CDR3 is TGTGCCAGCAGTGAATGGAAAGGAGTCGGGGAAAAACTGTTTTTC. The chain recombines TRBV6-1 with TRBJ1-4, with no clear D. This CDR3 is 15 amino acids long. Germline CDR1 reads MNHNS; CDR2 reads SASEGT.

Regarding this clone: This same CDR3 is encoded by further DNA sequences in the sample. This rearrangement joins TRBV7-3 to TRBJ2-1; 10 positions match TRBD2. The germline CDR1 and CDR2 sequences are SGHTA and FQGTGA. The V segment lost 4 bases and the J segment 7 bases; nucleotides outside the gene matches: 7. This CDR3 comprises 15 residues. CDR3 in amino acids: CASSSSGGAWNEQFF. The CDR3, as DNA: TGTGCCAGCAGCTCAAGCGGGGGGGCCTGGAATGAGCAGTTCTTC.

The V and J genes are TRBV7-2 and TRBJ2-5, with a possible D match to TRBD1 (6 bases). Trimming removed 1 base from V and 1 base from J, with 13 bases in between. The CDR3 is made up of 16 amino acids. The germline V gene encodes CDR1 SGHTA and CDR2 FQGNSA. The CDR3 bases are TGTGCCAGCAGCTTAGTTCCGGTACAGGGCCAAGAGACCCAGTACTTC. Encoded protein: CASSLVPVQGQETQYF.

The chain's CDR3 is CASSLRDEQFF. CDR3 DNA: TGTGCCAGCAGTCTCAGGGATGAGCAGTTCTTC. J is TRBJ2-1 and V is TRBV6-5; maybe TRBD1 (5 bases). Per germline, CDR1 MNHEY and CDR2 SVGAGI. The CDR3 is 11 amino acids. V was trimmed by 5 bases and J by 8 bases, leaving 7 bases between them.

This clone was picked up a small number of times. The same CDR3 also results from other DNA sequences found in this sample. The chain recombines TRBV6-1 with TRBJ2-2; 8 nucleotides align to TRBD1. The CDR3 length is 14 residues. With V trimmed by 11 bases and J by 6 bases, 11 bases remained unmatched. Germline V gene sequence: CDR1 MNHNS, CDR2 SASEGT. CDR3 DNA: TGTGCCGGAAATAGGCAGGGGGCAGCCGGGGAGCTGTTTTTT. Amino acid sequence: CAGNRQGAAGELFF.

The gene calls are TRBV5-1 and TRBJ2-5; tentative D call: TRBD1 (5 bases). Trimming cost V 0 bases and J 2 bases, with 8 bases left between them. Per germline, CDR1 SGHRS and CDR2 YFSETQ. The CDR3 totals 14 residues. The chain's CDR3 is CASSLGTTQETQYF. DNA for the CDR3: TGCGCCAGCAGCTTGGGGACAACTCAAGAGACCCAGTACTTC.

The V call is TRBV28, the J call TRBJ2-7, with 9 bases aligning to TRBD1. Germline V lookup: CDR1 MDHEN, CDR2 SYDVKM. Unmatched junction bases numbered 7, after V lost 4 bases and J lost 0 bases. This CDR3 has 16 amino acids. The CDR3 protein is CASSSPGQGISYEQYF. The CDR3 region has the DNA TGTGCCAGCAGTTCCCCGGGACAGGGAATCTCCTACGAGCAGTACTTC.

The chain has TRBV29-1 and TRBJ2-2, with 8 bases matching TRBD1. The CDR3 runs 14 residues. V lost 7 bases and J lost 4; bases outside the gene matches: 8. Germline CDR1 SQVTM, CDR2 ANQGSEA. The CDR3 protein is CSADDRGSTGELFF. The CDR3 DNA reads TGCAGCGCTGATGACAGGGGTAGCACCGGGGAGCTGTTTTTT.

This clone occurred once. CDR3 bases: TGTGCCAGCAGCCAAGAGGGAGGGAGCAATCAGCCCCAGCATTTT. It yields the protein CASSQEGGSNQPQHF. The gene calls are TRBV4-2 and TRBJ1-5; D gene unclear. Germline CDR1 and CDR2: LGHNA and YNFKEQ. Trimming pared 0 bases from V and 1 base from J, leaving 7 bases between. This CDR3 region has 15 residues.

The chain joins TRBV6-5 to TRBJ1-4, with D perhaps TRBD1 (6 bases). Trimming left V 6 bases short and J 8 bases short, with 16 bases between. The CDR3 covers 14 residues. Germline lookup yields CDR1 MNHEY and CDR2 SVGAGI. CDR3 nucleotides: TGTGCCAGCAGGAAACAGGGAAGGTGGGAAAAACTGTTTTTT. It yields the protein CASRKQGRWEKLFF.

The V call is TRBV5-4, the J call TRBJ2-3; D possibly corresponds to TRBD1 (5 bases). Germline CDR1 is SGHNT and CDR2 is YYREEE (reference sequence). Trimming took off 0 bases at V and 0 bases at J, with 11 bases between the two ends. The CDR3 loop spans 16 amino acids. Written as DNA, the CDR3 is TGTGCCAGCAGCTTGGCCAGGGTAAGAAGCACAGATACGCAGTATTTT. It codes for CASSLARVRSTDTQYF.

This clone showed up just a few times. This sequence joins TRBV1 and TRBJ2-7; the D call in the table, TRBD1, was not verified against the DNA. TRBV1 is a documented pseudogene. The CDR3 is 15 amino acids. The CDR3 spells CTSVHLLDSAYEQYF. The CDR3, as DNA: TGCACCAGCGTCCATCTCCTGGACAGCGCCTACGAGCAGTACTTC.

V usage is TRBV27 and J usage is TRBJ1-1; maybe TRBD1 (5 bases). The CDR3 runs to 16 residues. Germline lookup yields CDR1 MNHEY and CDR2 SMNVEV (reference sequence). V shed 6 bases and J shed 3 bases, with 20 bases lying between them. The CDR3 nucleotides are TGTGCCAGCAGGACCGGGGGGGAATTTGCGTACACTGAAGCTTTCTTT. This codes for CASRTGGEFAYTEAFF.

The V call is TRBV7-9, the J call TRBJ2-3, with 7 nucleotides matching TRBD1. V trimming: 5 bases; J trimming: 3 bases; junction bases outside the gene matches: 8. Germline CDR1 reads SEHNR; CDR2 reads FQNEAQ (reference sequence). The CDR3 covers 15 residues. The CDR3 loop reads CASSSDRELTDTQYF. CDR3 DNA: TGTGCCAGCAGCAGCGACAGGGAATTAACAGATACGCAGTATTTT.

This clone has more than one count but fewer than ten. J is TRBJ1-4 and V is TRBV5-6, with D unresolved. V was pared by 0 bases and J by 13 bases, with 10 bases between. The germline CDR1 and CDR2 sequences are SGHDT and YYEEEE. The CDR3 has 12 residues. The CDR3 DNA follows: TGTGCCAGCAGCTTGGGAGGGCAGGTACTGTTTTTT. It codes for CASSLGGQVLFF. The full variable domain, rest sourced from reference TRBV5-6 and TRBJ1-4, is DAGVTQSPTHLIKTRGQQVTLRCSPKSGHDTVSWYQQALGQGPQFIFQYYEEEERQRGNFPDRFSGHQFPNYSSELNVNALLLGDSALYLCASSLGGQVLFFGSGTQLSVL.

The rearrangement links TRBV4-1 to TRBJ2-7; TRBD1 is a possible D gene (5 bases). The length of the CDR3 is 15 residues. CDR1 is MGHRA, CDR2 YSYEKL, per germline. Deletions cut 2 bases from V and 3 bases from J, with 14 bases between. The CDR3 region has the DNA TGCGCCAGCAGCCAAAGACCGAGGCAGGGCTACGAGCAGTACTTC. Its translation is CASSQRPRQGYEQYF.

This chain links TRBV9 with TRBJ1-3; unclear D gene. V dropped 3 bases and J dropped 0 bases, with 13 bases sitting between them. The CDR3 sequence is 16 residues long. Germline values: CDR1 SGDLS, CDR2 YYNGEE. The CDR3 protein is CASSARPGVSGNTIYF. DNA for the CDR3: TGTGCCAGCAGCGCCCGTCCAGGCGTCTCTGGAAACACCATATATTTT.

The chain links TRBV15 to TRBJ1-4, with 7 positions matching TRBD1. V lost 5 bases and J lost 3; bases outside the gene matches: 3. The CDR3 covers 14 residues. In germline, CDR1 is LNHNV, CDR2 YYDKDF (reference sequence). The CDR3 DNA follows: TGTGCCACCAGCCTAGGGGGCTCTAATGAAAAACTGTTTTTT. Translating it yields CATSLGGSNEKLFF.